This T cell receptor beta chain comes out of a study of blood T cell repertoires in COVID-19. Study-wide context: PBMCs, B-cell-depleted T cells, or T cells provided the cDNA or gDNA that made up the material.

The repertoire was sequenced with immunoSEQ multiplex PCR; TCRdb's copy has only in-frame clones and lacks some. Found here are about 64,000 clones, about 88% of them singletons; the top ten hold roughly 4%. Germline CDR1 is SQVTM and CDR2 is ANQGSEA. V lost 0 bases to trimming and J lost 8 bases; unmatched junction nucleotides: 18. The CDR3 spans 18 residues. Sequences were obtained from peripheral blood. The clonotype originates from a man between 65 and 85 years old with acute or convalescent COVID-19. The chain employs TRBV29-1 and TRBJ1-4; the match to TRBD1 covers 7 bases. This chain's CDR3 is CSVEDPWDSTPGGEKLFF. The CDR3 nucleotides are TGCAGCGTTGAAGATCCCTGGGACAGCACCCCCGGGGGAGAAAAACTGTTTTTT.